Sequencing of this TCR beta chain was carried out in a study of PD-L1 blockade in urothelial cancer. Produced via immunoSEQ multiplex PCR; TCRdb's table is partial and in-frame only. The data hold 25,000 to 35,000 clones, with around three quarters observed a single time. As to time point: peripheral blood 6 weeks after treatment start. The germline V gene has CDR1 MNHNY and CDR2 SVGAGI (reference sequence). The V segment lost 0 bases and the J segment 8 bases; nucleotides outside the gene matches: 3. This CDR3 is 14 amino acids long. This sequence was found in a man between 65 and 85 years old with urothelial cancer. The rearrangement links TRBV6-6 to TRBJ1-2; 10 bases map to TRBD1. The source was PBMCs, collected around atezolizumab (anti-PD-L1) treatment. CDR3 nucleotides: TGTGCCAGCAGTTACTCCGACAGGGGGCGAGGCTACACCTTC. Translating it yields CASSYSDRGRGYTF.